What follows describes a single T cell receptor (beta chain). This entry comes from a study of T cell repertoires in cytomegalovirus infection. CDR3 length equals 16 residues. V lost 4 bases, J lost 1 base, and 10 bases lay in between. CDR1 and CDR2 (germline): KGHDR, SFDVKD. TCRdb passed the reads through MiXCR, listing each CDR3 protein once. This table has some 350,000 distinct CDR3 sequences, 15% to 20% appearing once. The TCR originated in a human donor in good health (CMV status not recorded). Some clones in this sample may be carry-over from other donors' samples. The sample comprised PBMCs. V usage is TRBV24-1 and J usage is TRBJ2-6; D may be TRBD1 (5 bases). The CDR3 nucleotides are TGTGCCACCAGTGACCCCAGGGCGTCTGGGGCCAACGTCCTGACTTTC. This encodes CATSDPRASGANVLTF.